This entry lists 26 T cell receptor beta chains sequenced from one sample in a study of cytomegalovirus exposure and HLA in healthy donors. Vbeta (60) and Jbeta (13) primers were used in the PCR. Clones were sequenced by immunoSEQ multiplex PCR, and TCRdb holds only the in-frame ones, with some missing. Found here are roughly 50,000 clones; the top ten clones hold 9% to 15%. Sequenced material: PBMCs. These receptors all come from a woman between 55 and 75 years old in good health and CMV-seropositive.

Regarding this clone: This CDR3 is also generated by other DNA sequences in the sample. J is TRBJ2-3 and V is TRBV18; TRBD1 matches at 8 bases. V lost 3 bases and J lost 5; bases outside the gene matches: 4. The CDR3 spans 14 residues. Germline V gene lookup returns CDR1 KGHSH and CDR2 LQKENI. CDR3 DNA sequence: TGTGCCAGCTCACCCACCGGACAGGGAGATACGCAGTATTTT. This encodes CASSPTGQGDTQYF.

The chain employs TRBV10-2 and TRBJ2-7; D is ambiguous. V dropped 3 bases and J dropped 2 bases, with 5 bases sitting between them. Germline V gene data show CDR1 as WSHSY and CDR2 as SAAADI. There are 12 residues in the CDR3. The CDR3 coding sequence is TGCGCCAGCAGTGATAAGCCCTACGAGCAGTACTTC. Protein: CASSDKPYEQYF.

The chain carries TRBV25-1 and TRBJ2-2, with D perhaps TRBD2 (5 bases). Germline V gene lookup returns CDR1 MGHDK and CDR2 SYGVNS. Trimming took 4 bases from V and 5 from J, leaving 8 bases between them. The CDR3 covers 13 residues. The CDR3 sequence: CASSGPGTGELFF. The CDR3 nucleotides read TGTGCCAGCAGTGGTCCGGGGACCGGGGAGCTGTTTTTT.

The chain employs TRBV28 and TRBJ1-1, with unresolved D. CDR3 length: 12 amino acids. The V gene lost 5 bases and the J gene lost 3 bases, with 7 bases spanning the gap. From germline, CDR1 is MDHEN and CDR2 SYDVKM. CDR3 nucleotide sequence: TGTGCCAGCAGTCGGTCCTACACTGAAGCTTTCTTT. Translated, it gives CASSRSYTEAFF.

The rearrangement links TRBV14 to TRBJ2-7; perhaps TRBD1 as D (6 bases). Germline lookup yields CDR1 SGHDN and CDR2 FVKESK. The CDR3 runs to 14 residues. The ends were cut back, 1 base at V and 6 bases at J, with 13 bases in the middle. CDR3 bases: TGTGCCAGCAGCCAAGTTGCAGGGGTGGTCGAGCAGTACTTC. This gives the protein CASSQVAGVVEQYF.

The chain joins TRBV2 to TRBJ2-7, with D tentatively TRBD1 (6 bases). The CDR3 runs 11 residues. V was pared by 6 bases and J by 5 bases, with 8 bases between. CDR1 is SNHLY, CDR2 FYNNEI, per germline. In nucleotides, the CDR3 is TGTGCCAGCAGGGGACATCACGAGCAGTACTTC. It translates to CASRGHHEQYF.

The chain carries TRBV5-4 and TRBJ2-7, with D possibly TRBD1 on 6 matching bases. Germline assignment: CDR1 SGHNT and CDR2 YYREEE (reference sequence). The V end was cut by 8 bases, the J end by 3 bases, with 15 bases between. This CDR3 is 13 amino acids long. The CDR3 DNA reads TGTGCCAGATTAACAGGGATTAACTACGAGCAGTACTTC. Translated: CARLTGINYEQYF.

The chain carries TRBV5-6 and TRBJ2-3; D is unclear. Germline CDR1 reads SGHDT; CDR2 reads YYEEEE. Trimming cost V 3 bases and J 0 bases, with 2 bases left between them. The CDR3 covers 12 residues. CDR3 in DNA: TGTGCCAGCAGCTCTAGCACAGATACGCAGTATTTT. Translating gives CASSSSTDTQYF.

The J gene is TRBJ1-3, the V gene TRBV27; no clear D. The V and J ends lost 0 bases and 4 bases respectively, with 19 bases between them. This CDR3 contains 18 residues. The germline V gene encodes CDR1 MNHEY and CDR2 SMNVEV (reference sequence). The CDR3 nucleotides are TGTGCCAGCAGTTTATCCGGGTTTAGGCCGGGTTCAGGAAACACCATATATTTT. Amino acid sequence: CASSLSGFRPGSGNTIYF.

This chain joins TRBV7-9 and TRBJ1-1; 8 bases are shared with TRBD1. The V gene's germline CDR1 is SEHNR and CDR2 FQNEAQ (reference sequence). With V trimmed by 4 bases and J by 2 bases, 3 bases remained unmatched. The CDR3 runs to 14 residues. In DNA, the CDR3 is TGTGCCAGCAGCTGGGCAGGGGGCAACACTGAAGCTTTCTTT. Encoded protein: CASSWAGGNTEAFF.

The chain combines TRBV25-1 with TRBJ1-2, with a weak D call TRBD1 (6 bases). Germline CDR1 MGHDK, CDR2 SYGVNS. V lost 8 bases to trimming and J lost 0 bases, with 16 bases between them. The CDR3 spans 15 residues. DNA for the CDR3: TGTGCCAGCGCACGGTCAGGGGCCCCTAACTATGGCTACACCTTC. This codes for CASARSGAPNYGYTF.

This chain connects TRBV6-1 to TRBJ2-3, with D perhaps TRBD2 (6 bases). Germline assignment: CDR1 MNHNS and CDR2 SASEGT. CDR3 length: 14 amino acids. V was cut by 4 bases and J by 3 bases, with 11 bases left in between. The DNA of the CDR3 is TGTGCCAGCAGTGCTAATCTAGCGACAGATACGCAGTATTTT. It encodes CASSANLATDTQYF.

The rearrangement links TRBV10-2 to TRBJ2-5; 7 nucleotides align to TRBD1. The DNA end lines up better with TRBJ2-7; the J call may be wrong. The CDR3 has 13 amino acids. Germline loops: CDR1 WSHSY, CDR2 SAAADI. DNA of the CDR3: TGCGCCAGCAGAATGACAGGGAACTACGAGCAGTACTTC. This codes for CASRMTGNYEQYF.

This chain connects TRBV2 to TRBJ2-7; 9 positions agree with TRBD2. V lost 4 bases to trimming and J lost 2 bases; unmatched junction nucleotides: 9. Germline V gene data show CDR1 as SNHLY and CDR2 as FYNNEI. The CDR3 has 16 residues. The CDR3 loop is CASSVTVAGAAYEQYF. The CDR3 DNA reads TGTGCCAGCAGTGTTACCGTAGCGGGGGCCGCCTACGAGCAGTACTTC.

This chain connects TRBV10-3 to TRBJ2-1; D is possibly TRBD2 (5 bases). Looked up from germline, CDR1 is ENHRY and CDR2 is SYGVKD. The CDR3 length is 16 residues. The V and J ends lost 4 bases and 0 bases respectively, with 13 bases between them. CDR3 residues: CAISGTDKSSYNEQFF. For the CDR3, the DNA is TGTGCCATCAGTGGGACTGATAAGAGCTCCTACAATGAGCAGTTCTTC.

V gene TRBV5-4 combines with J gene TRBJ2-7, with 8 positions matching TRBD1. Germline-derived CDR1 and CDR2 are SGHNT and YYREEE (reference sequence). Germline trimming cut 0 bases from V and 3 bases from J; bases unmatched to any gene: 11. The CDR3 is 17 amino acids. Here the CDR3 DNA reads TGTGCCAGCAGCTTGGAACTGTCTGGACAGGGATACTACGAGCAGTACTTC. Protein: CASSLELSGQGYYEQYF. The full variable domain, rest sourced from reference TRBV5-4 and TRBJ2-7, is ETGVTQSPTHLIKTRGQQVTLRCSSQSGHNTVSWYQQALGQGPQFIFQYYREEENGRGNFPPRFSGLQFPNYSSELNVNALELDDSALYLCASSLELSGQGYYEQYFGPGTRLTVT.

The chain carries TRBV19 and TRBJ2-7; D is perhaps TRBD1 (6 bases). Germline-derived CDR1 and CDR2 are LNHDA and SQIVND (reference sequence). The V end was cut by 6 bases, the J end by 2 bases, with 11 bases between. This CDR3 is built from 13 residues. The CDR3 DNA is TGTGCCAGTAGGCGGACAGACACCTACGAGCAGTACTTC. Encoded protein: CASRRTDTYEQYF. The whole variable domain, remainder taken from reference TRBV19 and TRBJ2-7, is DGGITQSPKYLFRKEGQNVTLSCEQNLNHDAMYWYRQDPGQGLRLIYYSQIVNDFQKGDIAEGYSVSREKKESFPLTVTSAQKNPTAFYLCASRRTDTYEQYFGPGTRLTVT.

As concerns this clone: One end of the junction is discordant with germline, which a read error may explain. The rearrangement uses TRBV6-1 and TRBJ2-5; D remains unclear. CDR3 size: 14 residues. Germline assignment: CDR1 MNHNS and CDR2 SASEGT. The CDR3 nucleotides read TGTGCCAGCAGCCCCACCCTAGACCAGGAGACCCAGTACTTC. Translation gives CASSPTLDQETQYF.

The V gene is TRBV4-3, the J gene TRBJ2-2; TRBD2 aligns across 7 bases. The CDR3 spans 18 residues. Germline CDR1 reads LGHNA; CDR2 reads YSLEER. V shed 1 base, J shed 2 bases, and the junction held 10 bases outside the gene matches. The CDR3 protein is CASSQAMAGGGNTGELFF. DNA of the CDR3: TGCGCCAGCAGCCAAGCGATGGCGGGCGGGGGTAACACCGGGGAGCTGTTTTTT.

The V call is TRBV6-1, the J call TRBJ1-6; 8 bases map to TRBD1. Germline trimming cut 11 bases from V and 4 bases from J; bases unmatched to any gene: 7. The CDR3 sequence is 14 residues long. Germline V CDR1 and CDR2: MNHNS, SASEGT. The CDR3 bases are TGTGCCGGAAGTGGGACAGGTTATAATTCACCCCTCCACTTT. Residues: CAGSGTGYNSPLHF.

The chain carries TRBV6-5 and TRBJ1-3, with 7 bases fitting TRBD1. The V segment lost 5 bases and the J segment 0 bases; nucleotides outside the gene matches: 4. Germline lookup yields CDR1 MNHEY and CDR2 SVGAGI. This CDR3 spans 15 amino acids. The CDR3 DNA reads as TGTGCCAGCAGTACGGGGACAGCCTCTGGAAACACCATATATTTT. Translating gives CASSTGTASGNTIYF.

The genes are TRBV7-2 and TRBJ1-2; unclear D gene. V lost 0 bases, J lost 6 bases, and 5 bases lay in between. The CDR3 spans 12 residues. Germline loops: CDR1 SGHTA, CDR2 FQGNSA. The CDR3 loop reads CASSLAGNGYTF. CDR3 DNA: TGTGCCAGCAGCTTAGCCGGGAATGGCTACACCTTC.

This CDR3 reads CASSLYGGREETQYF. The CDR3, as DNA: TGTGCCAGCAGCTTATACGGAGGGAGGGAAGAGACCCAGTACTTC. The V gene is TRBV5-8, the J gene TRBJ2-5; 7 bases are a match to TRBD2. This CDR3 region has 15 residues. The V gene end was trimmed by 2 bases and the J gene end by 3 bases; junction bases not matched to a gene: 7. CDR1 and CDR2 (germline): SGHTS, YDEGEE.

The rearrangement joins TRBV9 to TRBJ1-1; TRBD1 is a possible D gene (5 bases). The CDR3 runs 15 residues. Germline V gene data show CDR1 as SGDLS and CDR2 as YYNGEE. The V end lost 2 bases, the J end lost 1 base, and 12 bases lay between the germline ends. The CDR3 DNA follows: TGTGCCAGCAGCGTCCAGGGTAGCGGGAACACTGAAGCTTTCTTT. Translation gives CASSVQGSGNTEAFF. Complete variable domain (other parts from reference TRBV9 and TRBJ1-1): DSGVTQTPKHLITATGQRVTLRCSPRSGDLSVYWYQQSLDQGLQFLIQYYNGEERAKGNILERFSAQQFPDLHSELNLSSLELGDSALYFCASSVQGSGNTEAFFGQGTRLTVV.

The chain carries TRBV19 and TRBJ1-2; D is undetermined. Deletions cut 5 bases from V and 4 bases from J, with 17 bases between. CDR3 length equals 15 residues. Germline V gives CDR1 LNHDA, CDR2 SQIVND (reference sequence). The CDR3 region is CASSGPTEAFYGYTF. As DNA, the CDR3 is TGTGCCAGTAGTGGCCCGACCGAGGCCTTCTATGGCTACACCTTC.

The chain is built from TRBV19 and TRBJ1-4; 8 bases are a match to TRBD1. J gave up 3 bases and V 9 bases, and 15 bases lay outside the gene matches. This CDR3 has 17 residues. Germline CDR1 and CDR2: LNHDA and SQIVND (reference sequence). Here the CDR3 DNA reads TGTGCCAGCCATACCCCCGCCAGGGGGCTATCTAATGAAAAACTGTTTTTT. Translation gives CASHTPARGLSNEKLFF.